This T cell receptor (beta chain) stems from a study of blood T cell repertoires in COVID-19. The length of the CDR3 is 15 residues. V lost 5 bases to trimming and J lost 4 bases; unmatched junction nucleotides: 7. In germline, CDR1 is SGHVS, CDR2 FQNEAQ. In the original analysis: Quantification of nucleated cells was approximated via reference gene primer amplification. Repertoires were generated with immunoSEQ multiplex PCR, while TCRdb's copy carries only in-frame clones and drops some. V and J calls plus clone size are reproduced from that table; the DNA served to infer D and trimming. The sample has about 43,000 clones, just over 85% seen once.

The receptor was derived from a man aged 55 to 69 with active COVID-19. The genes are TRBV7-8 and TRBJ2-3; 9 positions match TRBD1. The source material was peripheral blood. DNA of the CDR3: TGTGCCAGCAGCGTAACCGGGACAGGGTCAGATACGCAGTATTTT. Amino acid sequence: CASSVTGTGSDTQYF.